This record looks at one T cell receptor beta chain sequence and its context. This sample was included in a study of T cell changes during pregnancy in multiple sclerosis. Data came from immunoSEQ multiplex PCR; TCRdb stores just in-frame clones and leaves some out. The table lists fewer than 110,000 clones, 85% to 95% of them singletons. Germline-derived CDR1 and CDR2 are LGHNA and YNFKEQ. The CDR3 has 15 amino acids. V was trimmed by 4 bases and J by 0 bases, leaving 10 bases between them. The clonotype comes from a female donor in good health, enrolled as a control in a pregnancy study. The chain is built from TRBV4-2 and TRBJ1-5; D remains ambiguous. The specimen comprised peripheral blood, sampled in the third trimester of pregnancy. CDR3 sequence: CASSPKVYSNQPQHF. CDR3 in DNA: TGTGCCAGCAGCCCAAAAGTCTATAGCAATCAGCCCCAGCATTTT.